The clone carrying this T cell receptor (beta chain) was seen only once. Its antigen remains unidentified. These data originate in a study of cytomegalovirus exposure and HLA in healthy donors. About the research overall: The study's early data release held 80 million to 95 million unique TCRs from HLA-typed donors.

General study points: A later analysis reportedly identified an Asian-associated ancestry cluster as carrying fewer N-insertions than the approximately 710-donor mean. In vitro, a few CMV-associated chains proved specific for CMV antigens. It was reportedly the case that the classifier diagnosed cytomegalovirus status with high specificity and sensitivity.

Primers for the PCR totalled 60 Vbeta and 13 Jbeta. Produced via immunoSEQ multiplex PCR; TCRdb's table is partial and in-frame only. The sample yields some 65,000 clones, 55% to 65% seen once. Per the germline V gene, CDR1 is SGHTA and CDR2 is FQGNSA. V lost 1 base and J lost 5; bases outside the gene matches: 10. The CDR3 contains 17 residues. The source is a man aged 25 to 45 in good health and CMV-seronegative. The sample consisted of PBMCs. The V and J genes are TRBV7-2 and TRBJ2-5; the match to TRBD2 covers 10 bases. This CDR3 is CASSLGLAGEGMETQYF. The CDR3 DNA is TGTGCCAGCAGCTTAGGTCTAGCGGGAGAAGGAATGGAGACCCAGTACTTC.